A selection of T cell receptor beta chains follows, all from one sample in a study of immune characterization of retroperitoneal liposarcoma. TCRdb reanalysed the PCR reads using MiXCR and keeps one entry per CDR3 protein. The profile shows about 10,000 distinct CDR3 sequences, about 25% of them singletons. The specimen was blood. These receptors were obtained from a male donor with retroperitoneal liposarcoma. The CDR3 runs from the conserved cysteine through the conserved F or W. The D gene is left open where the match is weak. A row's size may be missing; if present it is once, few, many or a size class.

clone_size	v_call	d_call	j_call	cdr3_nt	cdr3_aa
.	TRBV7-6	.	TRBJ1-4	TGTGCCAGCAGCTTAGATTCCCGAAATGGGCAGAGCTATGCAACTAATGAAAAACTGTTTTTT	CASSLDSRNGQSYATNEKLFF
.	TRBV6-6	.	TRBJ2-5	TGTGCCAGCAGTTACTCGTACAGGGCAGAGACCCAGTACTTC	CASSYSYRAETQYF
few	TRBV4-1	TRBD1	TRBJ1-5	TGCGCCAGCAGCCCTACAGGGGGAGGTCAGCCCCAGCATTTT	CASSPTGGGQPQHF
many	TRBV6-1	.	TRBJ2-7	TGTGCCAGCAGTCCCCACCTTTTATACGAGCAGTACTTC	CASSPHLLYEQYF
medium-sized	TRBV6-1	.	TRBJ2-1	TGTGCCAGCAGTCCACCGGACGGAAGCTCCTACAATGAGCAGTTCTTC	CASSPPDGSSYNEQFF
.	TRBV19	.	TRBJ1-1	TGTGCCAGTAGTCTCCAAGGGGGGAATGAAGCTTTCTTT	CASSLQGGNEAFF
few	TRBV6-6	TRBD1	TRBJ2-4	TGTGCCAGCAGCTCAGACAGGGGTAAAAACATTCAGTACTTC	CASSSDRGKNIQYF
many	TRBV6-1	.	TRBJ1-6	TGTGCCAGCAGCCCAATGCGGAGCTCCTATAATTCACCCCTCCACTTT	CASSPMRSSYNSPLHF
.	TRBV18	.	TRBJ2-1	TGTGCCAGCTCACCCGGAGGGGGGACGGAGACCCAGTTCTTC	CASSPGGGTETQFF
many	TRBV6-6	TRBD1	TRBJ2-2	TGTGCCAGCAGTTACTGGACAGGGGAGACCGGGGAGCTGTTTTTT	CASSYWTGETGELFF
.	TRBV6-2/TRBV6-3	TRBD2	TRBJ2-7	TGTGCCAGCCATCGAGCGGGGGGGATCTACGAGCAGTACTTC	CASHRAGGIYEQYF
.	TRBV12-3/TRBV12-4	.	TRBJ2-1	TGTGCCAGCAGTAAAAAGCAAACACTGGCCGGGGTTGACAATGAGCAGTTCTTC	CASSKKQTLAGVDNEQFF
many	TRBV6-1	.	TRBJ2-1	TGTGCCAGCAGTGAAGGGGGGGTTTGGTACGAGCAGTTCTTC	CASSEGGVWYEQFF
few	TRBV3-1	.	TRBJ1-3	TGTGCCAGCAGCCAAGGCCCCCCGTCCTACTCTGGAAACACCATATATTTT	CASSQGPPSYSGNTIYF
.	TRBV7-8	.	TRBJ1-2	TGTGCCAGCAGCTCCGACAACCCCCTATCCCTTGGCTACACCTTC	CASSSDNPLSLGYTF
.	TRBV20-1	TRBD2	TRBJ2-5	TGCAGTGCTAGAGATGGGACTAGCCAAGAGACCCAGTACTTC	CSARDGTSQETQYF
few	TRBV7-2	TRBD2	TRBJ2-3	TGTGCCAGCAGGTCTAGCGGGGTCAGCACAGATACGCAGTATTTT	CASRSSGVSTDTQYF
medium-sized	TRBV25-1	TRBD2	TRBJ2-5	TGTGCCAGCAGTGATCTCTGGACAGGGATGGAGCGGGGGGGAGAGACCCAGTACTTC	CASSDLWTGMERGGETQYF
many	TRBV6-6	.	TRBJ2-3	TGTGCCAGCAGTTACGATCTAGCCACAGATACGCAGTATTTT	CASSYDLATDTQYF
few	TRBV7-2	TRBD2	TRBJ2-7	TGTGCCAGCAGCTTACGCGGGGACTACAATGAGCAGTACTTC	CASSLRGDYNEQYF
.	TRBV11-2	TRBD1	TRBJ1-1	TGTGCCAGCAGCTCACAGGGGGCGAACACTGAAGCTTTCTTT	CASSSQGANTEAFF
many	TRBV6-5	.	TRBJ2-5	TGTGCCAGCAGTTACTCGAGAGGCGGGGCGGGGCAAGAGACCCAGTACTTC	CASSYSRGGAGQETQYF
medium-sized	TRBV6-2/TRBV6-3	.	TRBJ2-2	TGTGCCAGCAGTTCTACCACCGGGGAGCTGTTTTTT	CASSSTTGELFF
medium-sized	TRBV6-1	TRBD2	TRBJ2-5	TGTGCCAGCAGTGAACAACTAGCGGGGGAGACCCAGTACTTC	CASSEQLAGETQYF
few	TRBV3-1	.	TRBJ2-1	TGTGCCAGCAGCCAAGACGGGGGGCCCCCCTCCAATGAGCAGTTCTTC	CASSQDGGPPSNEQFF
many	TRBV6-5	TRBD2	TRBJ2-3	TGTGCCAGCAGTTATCTGGCGGGGGGGCCCCTGGGGGAAGATACGCAGTATTTT	CASSYLAGGPLGEDTQYF
.	TRBV6-1	TRBD1	TRBJ2-1	TGTGCCAGCCAAGGACAGGGGGTGGATGAGCAGTTCTTC	CASQGQGVDEQFF
many	TRBV10-1	.	TRBJ2-2	TGCGCCAGCAGGGATCCGAACACCGGGGAGCTGTTTTTT	CASRDPNTGELFF
.	TRBV7-2	TRBD2	TRBJ2-5	TGTGCCAGCAGCTCTGGGCGGGGGGCCCCTCGGGAGACCCAGTACTTC	CASSSGRGAPRETQYF
.	TRBV7-2	TRBD1	TRBJ2-1	TGTGTCAGCCGAGGCGGTAGACAGGGATCGGTTGAGCAGTTCTTC	CVSRGGRQGSVEQFF
few	TRBV5-1	TRBD1	TRBJ2-1	TGCGCCAGCAGCACCTCCAAGGGACAGGGGGTTGATGAGCAGTTCTTC	CASSTSKGQGVDEQFF
many	TRBV12-3/TRBV12-4	.	TRBJ2-1	TGTGCCAGCAGTTTGGACAGAAATGAGCAGTTCTTC	CASSLDRNEQFF
.	TRBV6-6	TRBD2	TRBJ2-7	TGTGCCAGCAGTTACTCGAAGGCTAGCGGGACCAGTGAGCAGTACTTC	CASSYSKASGTSEQYF
.	TRBV6-2/TRBV6-3	TRBD2	TRBJ2-3	TGTGCCAGCAGTTCAACTAGCGGGCGCACAGATACGCAGTATTTT	CASSSTSGRTDTQYF
.	TRBV29-1	.	TRBJ2-2	TGCAGCGTTGAAAATACAGGGCCCGGGGAGCTGTTTTTT	CSVENTGPGELFF
medium-sized	TRBV6-1	.	TRBJ2-1	TGTGCCAGCATGGGGGGCAACTACAATGAGCAGTTCTTC	CASMGGNYNEQFF
many	TRBV7-2	TRBD2	TRBJ2-5	TGTGCCAGCAGCTTAGAGCCGACTAGCTGGCCGGTCCAAGAGACCCAGTACTTC	CASSLEPTSWPVQETQYF
.	TRBV4-1	.	TRBJ2-3	TGCGCCAGCAGCCCCGCTAAAATTGGTCCCTGGGAAGATACGCAGTATTTT	CASSPAKIGPWEDTQYF
medium-sized	TRBV7-8	TRBD1	TRBJ2-7	TGTGCCAGCAGCTTACGGGACAGACAAGAATTCGGGAACTACGAGCAGTACTTC	CASSLRDRQEFGNYEQYF
many	TRBV12-3/TRBV12-4	TRBD1	TRBJ2-5	TGTGCCAGCACCGAATACGGGACAGCACAAGAGACCCAGTACTTC	CASTEYGTAQETQYF